One and the same sample provided the 19 T cell receptor beta chains below, sequenced in a study of CD8+CD57+ T cells in acquired aplastic anemia. Profiling that covered TCR beta VDJ and CDR3 relied on genomic DNA as its template. One entry per CDR3 protein, called by TCRdb with MiXCR from the reads. The sample holds roughly 300,000 distinct CDR3 sequences, roughly three fifths seen once. Sequences were obtained from sorted CD4+, CD8+, or CD8+CD57+ T cells (not recorded which) from PBMCs. All receptors derive from a human donor with severe aplastic anemia or a healthy control (not recorded which).

This clonotype was counted at least ten times. The chain links TRBV6-5 to TRBJ2-5; no firm D call. Trimming left V 2 bases short and J 0 bases short, with 7 bases between. CDR1 is MNHEY and CDR2 is SVGAGI in the germline V gene. The CDR3 covers 14 residues. The CDR3 is CASSYRQYQETQYF. The CDR3 nucleotides are TGTGCCAGCAGTTACAGGCAGTACCAAGAGACCCAGTACTTC.

This clonotype was counted ten times or more. The DNA is omitted, as the CDR3 cannot be located on it reliably, and the CDR3 follows TCRdb's listing. This chain connects TRBV6-2 or TRBV6-3 to TRBJ2-1; the table's D call, TRBD1, was not checked against the DNA. Inclusive of both ends, the CDR3 amounts to 14 amino acids. Germline V lookup: CDR1 MNHEY, CDR2 SVGEGT. The CDR3: CASSSSTGFNEQFF.

V usage is TRBV20-1 and J usage is TRBJ2-3, with unresolved D. V was cut by 6 bases and J by 0 bases, with 13 bases left in between. This CDR3 comprises 14 residues. In germline, CDR1 is DFQATT, CDR2 SNEGSKA (reference sequence). The CDR3 loop reads CSAQFSPSTDTQYF. Written as DNA, the CDR3 is TGCAGTGCCCAGTTCAGCCCGAGCACAGATACGCAGTATTTT.

The table lists this clonotype with a few counts. V and J are TRBV10-1 and TRBJ1-6, with a weak D call TRBD1 (5 bases). The CDR3 covers 14 residues. Trimming took 4 bases from V and 7 from J, leaving 11 bases between them. CDR1 and CDR2 from the germline V gene are WNHNN and SYGVQD (reference sequence). CDR3 nucleotides: TGCGCCAGCAGTGGGGCAGGGATGAATTCACCCCTCCACTTT. Protein: CASSGAGMNSPLHF.

This sequence joins TRBV7-9 and TRBJ1-5; 11 bases line up with TRBD1. Germline lookup yields CDR1 SEHNR and CDR2 FQNEAQ (reference sequence). Germline trimming cut 7 bases from V and 7 bases from J; bases unmatched to any gene: 9. The CDR3 runs 15 residues. The CDR3 sequence: CASNFGQGARQPQHF. Here the CDR3 DNA reads TGTGCCAGCAACTTTGGACAGGGGGCTAGGCAGCCCCAGCATTTT.

V and J are TRBV7-8 and TRBJ1-5; TRBD1 might be the D (6 bases). With 7 bases removed from V and 2 bases from J, the gap between germline ends came to 18 bases. This CDR3 comprises 16 residues. Germline CDR1 is SGHVS and CDR2 is FQNEAQ. In nucleotides, the CDR3 is TGTGCCAGCAATTTACTAGGCAGGGGTGGCAATCAGCCCCAGCATTTT. It translates to CASNLLGRGGNQPQHF.

This clonotype was seen at least ten times. J is TRBJ1-5 and V is TRBV30, with D perhaps TRBD1 (5 bases). The germline V gene has CDR1 GTSNPN and CDR2 SVGIG (reference sequence). With 4 bases removed from V and 1 base from J, the gap between germline ends came to 8 bases. The CDR3 sequence is 13 residues long. The CDR3 protein is CAWNGGSNQPQHF. In nucleotides, the CDR3 is TGTGCCTGGAACGGGGGGAGCAATCAGCCCCAGCATTTT.

The chain carries TRBV4-2 and TRBJ2-7; D gene uncertain. The V end was cut by 5 bases, the J end by 0 bases, with 8 bases between. This CDR3 has 13 amino acids. The germline gives CDR1 LGHNA, CDR2 YNFKEQ. The CDR3 coding sequence is TGTGCCAGCAGCTTTACGTACTCCTACGAGCAGTACTTC. This gives the protein CASSFTYSYEQYF.

This clonotype was seen only a few times. This rearrangement joins TRBV10-3 to TRBJ2-3; D possibly corresponds to TRBD1 (5 bases). The CDR3 has 13 residues. Germline CDR1 ENHRY, CDR2 SYGVKD. V was shortened by 5 bases and J by 4 bases, with 10 bases between the two germline ends. The CDR3 DNA follows: TGTGCCATCAGTCAGACACAGGCAGATACGCAGTATTTT. It is translated as CAISQTQADTQYF.

The rearrangement uses TRBV5-1 and TRBJ2-3; 9 nucleotides agree with TRBD2. The length of the CDR3 is 15 residues. Germline assignment: CDR1 SGHRS and CDR2 YFSETQ. J lost 5 bases, V lost 0 bases, and 4 bases had no gene match. The CDR3 nucleotides read TGCGCCAGCAGCTTGGGCGGGGGGGCCCTAGATACGCAGTATTTT. Translating gives CASSLGGGALDTQYF.

J is TRBJ2-2 and V is TRBV7-6; no firm D call. The CDR3 has 15 residues. V was pared by 5 bases and J by 1 base, with 11 bases between. Germline CDR1 reads SGHVS; CDR2 reads FNYEAQ. This CDR3 is CASSPFGRNTGELFF. Written as DNA, the CDR3 is TGTGCCAGCAGCCCCTTCGGGCGGAACACCGGGGAGCTGTTTTTT.

This clonotype was counted only a few times. The chain has TRBV27 and TRBJ1-6, with D hard to call. V was clipped by 6 bases and J by 14 bases, with 14 bases between them. Germline assignment: CDR1 MNHEY and CDR2 SMNVEV (reference sequence). This CDR3 is built from 12 residues. CDR3 residues: CASSVDTASLHF. CDR3 DNA: TGTGCCAGCAGCGTAGATACGGCATCCCTCCACTTT.

V is TRBV19 and J is TRBJ1-2; the match to TRBD1 covers 7 bases. Germline values: CDR1 LNHDA, CDR2 SQIVND (reference sequence). The CDR3 loop spans 14 amino acids. V was clipped by 5 bases and J by 0 bases; unmatched bases: 3. This CDR3 is CASSRQGTNYGYTF. CDR3 bases: TGTGCCAGTAGTCGACAGGGAACTAACTATGGCTACACCTTC.

The chain joins TRBV7-3 to TRBJ2-7; 8 positions match TRBD2. V trimming: 1 base; J trimming: 2 bases; junction bases outside the gene matches: 4. The germline V gene has CDR1 SGHTA and CDR2 FQGTGA. This CDR3 region has 15 residues. DNA of the CDR3: TGTGCCAGCAGCTTAAGGCCGGGGGGGCCCTACGAGCAGTACTTC. Its translation is CASSLRPGGPYEQYF.

V usage is TRBV12-3 or TRBV12-4 and J usage is TRBJ2-7, with a possible D match to TRBD2 (5 bases). The germline V and J ends were trimmed by 4 bases and 6 bases, with 19 bases remaining between them. The CDR3 has 15 residues. The CDR3 sequence: CASSYRDRNRPEQYF. For the CDR3, the DNA is TGTGCCAGCAGTTACCGGGATCGCAACAGACCCGAGCAGTACTTC.

The rearrangement joins TRBV7-3 to TRBJ2-5; no definite D call. Germline loops: CDR1 SGHTA, CDR2 FQGTGA. The CDR3 totals 15 residues. The V end was cut by 3 bases, the J end by 2 bases, with 13 bases between. The CDR3 region is CASSFGTLQQETQYF. The CDR3, as DNA: TGTGCCAGCAGCTTCGGCACATTACAACAAGAGACCCAGTACTTC.

This clonotype was counted ten times or more. The chain combines TRBV4-3 with TRBJ2-7; no firm D call. Trimming cost V 3 bases and J 0 bases, with 9 bases left between them. This CDR3 has 14 amino acids. Germline lookup yields CDR1 LGHNA and CDR2 YSLEER. Written as DNA, the CDR3 is TGCGCCAGCAGCCATCGGACGGACTCCTACGAGCAGTACTTC. This codes for CASSHRTDSYEQYF.

This clonotype was counted many times. V usage is TRBV12-3 or TRBV12-4 and J usage is TRBJ2-1; no clear D. The V end lost 3 bases, the J end lost 4 bases, and 13 bases lay between the germline ends. This CDR3 region has 15 residues. The CDR3 sequence is CASSLTSIFYNEQFF. In DNA, the CDR3 is TGTGCCAGCAGTTTGACCAGTATTTTTTACAATGAGCAGTTCTTC.

The chain is built from TRBV4-1 and TRBJ2-7; D perhaps matches TRBD2 (6 bases). The V gene's germline CDR1 is MGHRA and CDR2 YSYEKL. V was shortened by 0 bases and J by 5 bases, with 11 bases between the two germline ends. There are 14 residues in the CDR3. The CDR3 protein is CASSQDRRAHEQYF. DNA of the CDR3: TGCGCCAGCAGCCAAGATCGGAGGGCACACGAGCAGTACTTC.